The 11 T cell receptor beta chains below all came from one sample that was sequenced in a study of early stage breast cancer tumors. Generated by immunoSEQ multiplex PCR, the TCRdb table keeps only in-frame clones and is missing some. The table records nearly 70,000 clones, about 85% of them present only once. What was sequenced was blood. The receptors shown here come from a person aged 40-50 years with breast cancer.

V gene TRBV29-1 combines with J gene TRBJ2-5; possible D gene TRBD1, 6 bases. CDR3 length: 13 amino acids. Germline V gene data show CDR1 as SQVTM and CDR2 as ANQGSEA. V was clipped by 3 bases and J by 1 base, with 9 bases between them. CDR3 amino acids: CSVDRTAQETQYF. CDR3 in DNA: TGCAGCGTTGACCGGACAGCCCAAGAGACCCAGTACTTC.

The CDR3 loop is CASSGPGQPTYEQYF. DNA for the CDR3: TGTGCCAGCTCAGGTCCGGGACAACCGACGTACGAGCAGTACTTC. The rearrangement links TRBV6-6 to TRBJ2-7; D is perhaps TRBD1 (6 bases). Deletions cut 8 bases from V and 4 bases from J, with 21 bases between. CDR1 and CDR2 from the germline V gene are MNHNY and SVGAGI (reference sequence). The CDR3 is 15 amino acids.

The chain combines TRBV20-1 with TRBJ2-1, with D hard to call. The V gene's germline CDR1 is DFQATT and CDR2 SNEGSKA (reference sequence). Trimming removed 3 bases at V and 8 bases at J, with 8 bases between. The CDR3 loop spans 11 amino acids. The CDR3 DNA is TGCAGTGCTAGCCCTGGGGATGAGCAGTTCTTC. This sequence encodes CSASPGDEQFF.

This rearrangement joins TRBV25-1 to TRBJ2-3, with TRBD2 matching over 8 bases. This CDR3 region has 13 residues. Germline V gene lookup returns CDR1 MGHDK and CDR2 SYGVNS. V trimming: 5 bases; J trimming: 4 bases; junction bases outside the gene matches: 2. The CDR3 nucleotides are TGTGCCAGCAGTTTAGCGGGGCCAGATACGCAGTATTTT. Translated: CASSLAGPDTQYF.

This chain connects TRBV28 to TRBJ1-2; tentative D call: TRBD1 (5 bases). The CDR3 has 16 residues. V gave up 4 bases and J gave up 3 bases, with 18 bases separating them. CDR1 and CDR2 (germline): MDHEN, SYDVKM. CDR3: CASSSQRGTLDYGYTF. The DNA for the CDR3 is TGTGCCAGCAGTTCCCAGCGGGGCACCCTGGACTATGGCTACACCTTC.

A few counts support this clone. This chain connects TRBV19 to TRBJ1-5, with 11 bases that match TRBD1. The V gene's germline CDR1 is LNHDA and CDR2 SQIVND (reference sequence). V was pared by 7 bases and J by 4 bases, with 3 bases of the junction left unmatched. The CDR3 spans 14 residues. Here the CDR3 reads CASTGQGANQPQHF. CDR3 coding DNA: TGTGCCAGTACCGGACAGGGGGCGAATCAGCCCCAGCATTTT.

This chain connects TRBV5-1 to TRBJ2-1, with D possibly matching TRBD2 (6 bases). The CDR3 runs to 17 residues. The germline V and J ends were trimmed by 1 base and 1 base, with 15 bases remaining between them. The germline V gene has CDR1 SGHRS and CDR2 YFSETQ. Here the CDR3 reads CASSLKAGTGSYNEQFF. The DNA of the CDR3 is TGCGCCAGCAGCTTGAAGGCGGGAACGGGATCCTACAATGAGCAGTTCTTC.

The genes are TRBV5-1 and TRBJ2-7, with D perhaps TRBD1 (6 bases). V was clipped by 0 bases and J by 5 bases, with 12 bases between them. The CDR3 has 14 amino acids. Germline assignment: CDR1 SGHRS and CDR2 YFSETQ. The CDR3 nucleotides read TGCGCCAGCAGCTTGGGACAGGCCAGGGACGAGCAGTACTTC. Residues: CASSLGQARDEQYF.

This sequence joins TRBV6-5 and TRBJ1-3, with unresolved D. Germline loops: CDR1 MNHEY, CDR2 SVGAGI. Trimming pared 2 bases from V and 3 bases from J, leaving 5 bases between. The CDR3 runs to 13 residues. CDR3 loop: CASSYRVGNTIYF. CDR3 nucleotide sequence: TGTGCCAGCAGTTACAGGGTTGGAAACACCATATATTTT.

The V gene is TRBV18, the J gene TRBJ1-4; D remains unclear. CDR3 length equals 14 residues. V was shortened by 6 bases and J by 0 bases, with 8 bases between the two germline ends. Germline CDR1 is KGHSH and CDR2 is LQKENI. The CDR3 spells CASSPTSTNEKLFF. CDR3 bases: TGTGCCAGCTCGCCCACCTCAACTAATGAAAAACTGTTTTTT.

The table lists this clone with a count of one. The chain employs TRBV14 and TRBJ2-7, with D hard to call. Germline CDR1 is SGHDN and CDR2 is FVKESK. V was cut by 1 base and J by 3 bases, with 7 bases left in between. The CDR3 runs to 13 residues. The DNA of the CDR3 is TGTGCCAGCAGCCAAGGGCCGGACTACGAGCAGTACTTC. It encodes CASSQGPDYEQYF.